Listed below are T cell receptor beta chains from one sample, sequenced in a study of identical twins. TCRdb itself ran the 5' RACE reads through MiXCR, one entry per CDR3 protein. The top ten clones hold 5% to 5.5% of a sample with about 210,000 distinct CDR3 sequences, roughly 9.4% of them seen once. Source material: memory (CD45RO+) T cells sorted from blood. These receptors all stem from a woman in her late teens or twenties in good health. Each CDR3 is given with its conserved first and last residue. The order of the fields is D gene, clone size, V gene, J gene, CDR3 DNA, CDR3 protein. A D gene is named only where the DNA matches it firmly. Clone size is not always given. Where it is, it says once, few, many or a class for expanded clones.

D: -; size: many; V: TRBV7-2; J: TRBJ2-3; DNA: TGTGCCAGCAGCCTCTTCACAGATACGCAGTATTTT; CDR3: CASSLFTDTQYF
D: -; size: -; V: TRBV3-1; J: TRBJ2-2; DNA: TGTGCCAGCAGCCAAGACTCGACTAGTCGGGCCGGGGAGCTGTTTTTT; CDR3: CASSQDSTSRAGELFF
D: TRBD2; size: -; V: TRBV10-1; J: TRBJ2-2; DNA: TGCGCCAGCAGTGGCCCGACTAGCGGGAACACCGGGGAGCTGTTTTTT; CDR3: CASSGPTSGNTGELFF
D: TRBD1; size: many; V: TRBV20-1; J: TRBJ2-7; DNA: TGCAGTGCTAGAGATCTAACACAGGGGGTTTCCTACGAGCAGTACTTC; CDR3: CSARDLTQGVSYEQYF
D: -; size: many; V: TRBV12-3/TRBV12-4; J: TRBJ2-7; DNA: TGTGCCAGCAGTTCCGGGGGCGAGCAGTACTTC; CDR3: CASSSGGEQYF
D: -; size: -; V: TRBV15; J: TRBJ1-1; DNA: TGTGCCACCAGCAGAGAGGGTTGGAACACTGAAGCTTTCTTT; CDR3: CATSREGWNTEAFF
D: TRBD2; size: -; V: TRBV2; J: TRBJ2-7; DNA: TGTGCCAGCAGTGAAACGGCTAGCGGGAGCTACGAGCAGTACTTC; CDR3: CASSETASGSYEQYF
D: TRBD1; size: -; V: TRBV11-3; J: TRBJ1-2; DNA: TGTGCCAGCAGCTTTCAGGGGGCGTACGGCTACACCTTC; CDR3: CASSFQGAYGYTF
D: -; size: few; V: TRBV24-1; J: TRBJ1-6; DNA: TGTGCCACCAAACCCCTCCACTTT; CDR3: CATKPLHF
D: TRBD2; size: few; V: TRBV11-1; J: TRBJ2-3; DNA: TGTGCCAGCGAGAAGGGACTAGACTCCAACACAGATACGCAGTATTTT; CDR3: CASEKGLDSNTDTQYF
D: TRBD1; size: -; V: TRBV6-6; J: TRBJ2-1; DNA: TGTGCGTCGACAGGGAACAATGAGCAGTTCTTC; CDR3: CASTGNNEQFF
D: TRBD1; size: many; V: TRBV11-2; J: TRBJ2-7; DNA: TGTGCCAGCGGTACAGGGGGGCAGTACTTC; CDR3: CASGTGGQYF
D: TRBD2; size: few; V: TRBV7-9; J: TRBJ2-7; DNA: TGTGCCAGCAGCTTAATTAGCGGGGGGGCATGGAACGAGCAGTACTTC; CDR3: CASSLISGGAWNEQYF
D: TRBD1; size: -; V: TRBV29-1; J: TRBJ1-1; DNA: TGCAGCGTTGGCAGGGGGGGGGGCACTGAAGCTTTCTTT; CDR3: CSVGRGGGTEAFF
D: TRBD1; size: few; V: TRBV20-1; J: TRBJ2-5; DNA: TGCAGTGCCGGGACAGCAAGCCAAGAGACCCAGTACTTC; CDR3: CSAGTASQETQYF
D: TRBD1; size: few; V: TRBV12-3/TRBV12-4; J: TRBJ1-2; DNA: TGTGCCAGCAGTCGGGACAGGGAGACGTTTGTCTATGGCTACACCTTC; CDR3: CASSRDRETFVYGYTF
D: TRBD1; size: few; V: TRBV30; J: TRBJ2-2; DNA: TGTGCCTGGAGGGGACAGGGGGCCGGGGAGCTGTTTTTT; CDR3: CAWRGQGAGELFF
D: TRBD2; size: many; V: TRBV5-1; J: TRBJ2-1; DNA: TGCGCCAGCAGCGTCGGTAGCGGGGGGGCCTCCTACAATGAGCAGTTCTTC; CDR3: CASSVGSGGASYNEQFF
D: -; size: few; V: TRBV10-3; J: TRBJ2-3; DNA: TGTGCCATCAGCCTCGCAGGGGATACGCAGTATTTT; CDR3: CAISLAGDTQYF
D: TRBD2; size: -; V: TRBV20-1; J: TRBJ2-2; DNA: TGCAGTGCTAGAGGCGGGGGGAGCACCGGGGAGCTGTTTTTT; CDR3: CSARGGGSTGELFF
D: TRBD2; size: -; V: TRBV20-1; J: TRBJ2-1; DNA: TGCAGTGCTACCCCCGGGAGGGGTAATGAGCAGTTCTTC; CDR3: CSATPGRGNEQFF
D: TRBD2; size: many; V: TRBV20-1; J: TRBJ2-3; DNA: TGCAGTGCTAGAGTTGGGACTAGTCACGATACGCAGTATTTT; CDR3: CSARVGTSHDTQYF
D: -; size: many; V: TRBV7-9; J: TRBJ2-7; DNA: TGTGCCAGCAGCTTTACACTCTCCTACGAGCAGTACTTC; CDR3: CASSFTLSYEQYF
D: -; size: few; V: TRBV10-3; J: TRBJ2-7; DNA: TGTGCCATCAATTGGCAGGCCGACTCCTACGAGCAGTACTTC; CDR3: CAINWQADSYEQYF
D: TRBD2; size: few; V: TRBV6-1; J: TRBJ2-1; DNA: TGTGCCAGCAGTAGGGGACTAGCGGGGCGCAATGAGCAGTTCTTC; CDR3: CASSRGLAGRNEQFF
D: TRBD2; size: many; V: TRBV6-4; J: TRBJ2-1; DNA: TGTGCCAGCAGTGACGAGAGCGGGAGGGGTAGCAATGAGCAGTTCTTC; CDR3: CASSDESGRGSNEQFF
D: TRBD1; size: few; V: TRBV30; J: TRBJ2-3; DNA: TGTGCCCGGGACAGGATCACAGATACGCAGTATTTT; CDR3: CARDRITDTQYF
D: TRBD2; size: -; V: TRBV9; J: TRBJ2-1; DNA: TGTGCCAGCAGCGTAGGGGCTGGAGCGGGGGGGTACAATGAGCAGTTCTTC; CDR3: CASSVGAGAGGYNEQFF
D: TRBD1; size: -; V: TRBV5-1; J: TRBJ1-2; DNA: TGCGCCAGCAGCTTATTCCGGGACAGGGTATATGGCTACACCTTC; CDR3: CASSLFRDRVYGYTF
D: TRBD2; size: many; V: TRBV7-2; J: TRBJ2-3; DNA: TGTGCCAGCAGCCGGGCTAGCGGGAGTTTTGAAGATACGCAGTATTTT; CDR3: CASSRASGSFEDTQYF
D: TRBD2; size: few; V: TRBV7-9; J: TRBJ2-5; DNA: TGTGCCAGCAGCCCGAATAGCGGGAGGGGGGGAGAGACCCAGTACTTC; CDR3: CASSPNSGRGGETQYF
D: -; size: few; V: TRBV20-1; J: TRBJ2-2; DNA: TGCAGTGCTATCCCCGGGGGAGCGAAGTTGCGCGGGGAGCTGTTTTTT; CDR3: CSAIPGGAKLRGELFF
D: TRBD2; size: many; V: TRBV20-1; J: TRBJ2-1; DNA: TGCAGTGCCTCCTATCCTGGCGGGAGATACAATGAGCAGTTCTTC; CDR3: CSASYPGGRYNEQFF
D: -; size: few; V: TRBV12-3/TRBV12-4; J: TRBJ1-2; DNA: TGTGCCAGCAGTTTGGTTGACGCGGGATATGGCTACACCTTC; CDR3: CASSLVDAGYGYTF
D: -; size: -; V: TRBV7-9; J: TRBJ2-7; DNA: TGTGCCAGCAGCTTAGGGGGAGTGCAGTACTTC; CDR3: CASSLGGVQYF
D: -; size: medium-sized; V: TRBV12-3/TRBV12-4; J: TRBJ1-2; DNA: TGTGCCAGCAGTTTCTTAGGACCTCGGGGGTACACCTTC; CDR3: CASSFLGPRGYTF
D: -; size: few; V: TRBV10-3; J: TRBJ2-5; DNA: TGTGCCATCAGTGACCGCCAAGAGACCCAGTACTTC; CDR3: CAISDRQETQYF
D: TRBD1; size: -; V: TRBV12-3/TRBV12-4; J: TRBJ1-1; DNA: TGTGCCAGCAGGCGGACGAGGGACAGGGTCACTGAAGCTTTCTTT; CDR3: CASRRTRDRVTEAFF
D: TRBD1; size: many; V: TRBV20-1; J: TRBJ1-1; DNA: TGCAGTGCTCCAAGGACAGGGACGAGTGAAGCTTTCTTT; CDR3: CSAPRTGTSEAFF
D: TRBD1; size: few; V: TRBV7-9; J: TRBJ1-1; DNA: TGTGCCAGCAGCTCGACAGGGGACAAGACTGAAGCTTTCTTT; CDR3: CASSSTGDKTEAFF
D: -; size: few; V: TRBV2; J: TRBJ2-7; DNA: TGTGCCAGCAGTCCCCGGACGGCGACCTACGAGCAGTACTTC; CDR3: CASSPRTATYEQYF
D: TRBD1; size: -; V: TRBV27; J: TRBJ1-1; DNA: TGTGCCAGCAGTTTACCGGGACAGTACACTGAAGCTTTCTTT; CDR3: CASSLPGQYTEAFF
D: -; size: -; V: TRBV7-3; J: TRBJ2-2; DNA: TGTGCCAGCAGCTTAGGGGGGGCTCTCCCCGGGGAGCTGTTTTTT; CDR3: CASSLGGALPGELFF